This T cell receptor (beta chain) emerged from a study of blood T cells in healthy people across ages. Next came a second PCR, run for about 6 to 12 cycles, which used a sample-barcoded 5' primer along with a J-beta primer mix. From the 5' RACE reads, TCRdb called clonotypes with MiXCR, one entry per CDR3 protein. Of hundreds of thousands of distinct CDR3 sequences listed, 32% are singletons. Trimming removed 3 bases at V and 5 bases at J, with 8 bases between. This CDR3 is built from 11 residues. Germline V gives CDR1 GTSNPN, CDR2 SVGIG (reference sequence). Sequencing input: blood. The clonotype comes from an elderly woman in good health. The V call is TRBV30, the J call TRBJ2-7; no clear D. The CDR3 sequence: CAWRVKDEQYF. The CDR3 DNA reads as TGTGCCTGGAGGGTCAAGGACGAGCAGTACTTC.